This T cell receptor beta chain was identified in a study of blood T cell repertoires in COVID-19. This clone was observed a single time. In the original processing: Estimation of nucleated cell counts was performed using reference gene primer amplification. The method was immunoSEQ multiplex PCR; TCRdb's version includes in-frame clones alone and lacks a portion of them. V, J and clone size are taken as reported in that table, and D and trimming were inferred from the DNA itself. The table lists around 350,000 clones, approximately 86% of them singletons. CDR3 length equals 16 residues. Trimming removed 3 bases from V and 2 bases from J, with 15 bases in between. Germline V gene sequence: CDR1 KGHSH, CDR2 LQKENI.

V usage is TRBV18 and J usage is TRBJ2-3; tentatively, D is TRBD1 (5 bases). Sequenced material: peripheral blood. This TCR was sampled from a human donor in a cohort sampled during active COVID-19. CDR3 loop: CASSPEFVTVTDTQYF. The CDR3 DNA reads TGTGCCAGCTCACCCGAGTTCGTGACAGTCACAGATACGCAGTATTTT.